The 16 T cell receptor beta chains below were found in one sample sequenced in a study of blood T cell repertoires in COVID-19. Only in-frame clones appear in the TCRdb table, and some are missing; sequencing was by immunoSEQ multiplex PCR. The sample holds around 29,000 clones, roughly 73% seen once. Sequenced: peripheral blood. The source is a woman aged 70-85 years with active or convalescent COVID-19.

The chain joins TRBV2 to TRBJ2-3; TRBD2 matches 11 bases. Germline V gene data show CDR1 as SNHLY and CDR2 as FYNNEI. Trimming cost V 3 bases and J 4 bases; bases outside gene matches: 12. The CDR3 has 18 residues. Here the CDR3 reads CASSDRLAGGTRPDTQYF. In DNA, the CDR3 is TGTGCCAGCAGTGACCGCCTAGCGGGAGGAACCAGACCAGATACGCAGTATTTT.

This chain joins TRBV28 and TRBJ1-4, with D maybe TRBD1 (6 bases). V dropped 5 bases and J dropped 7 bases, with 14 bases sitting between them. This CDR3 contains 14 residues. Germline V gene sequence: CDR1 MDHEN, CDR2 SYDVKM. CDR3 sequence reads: CASSASGHGEKLFF. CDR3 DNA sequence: TGTGCCAGCAGTGCCTCGGGACATGGTGAAAAACTGTTTTTT.

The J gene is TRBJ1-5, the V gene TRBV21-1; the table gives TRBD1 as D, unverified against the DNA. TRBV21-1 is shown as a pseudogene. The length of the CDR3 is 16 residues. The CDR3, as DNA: TGTGCCAGCAGCAAGCCGGACAGGGTTTTGGGTCAGCCCCAGCATTTT. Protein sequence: CASSKPDRVLGQPQHF.

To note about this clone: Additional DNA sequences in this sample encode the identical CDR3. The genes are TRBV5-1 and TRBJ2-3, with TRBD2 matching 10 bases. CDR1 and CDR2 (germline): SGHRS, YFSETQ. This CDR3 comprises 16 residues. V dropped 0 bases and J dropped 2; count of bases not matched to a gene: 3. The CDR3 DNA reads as TGCGCCAGCAGCTTGGTAGCGGGGGGCCTCACAGATACGCAGTATTTT. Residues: CASSLVAGGLTDTQYF. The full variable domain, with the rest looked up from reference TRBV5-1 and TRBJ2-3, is KAGVTQTPRYLIKTRGQQVTLSCSPISGHRSVSWYQQTPGQGLQFLFEYFSETQRNKGNFPGRFSGRQFSNSRSEMNVSTLELGDSALYLCASSLVAGGLTDTQYFGPGTRLTVL.

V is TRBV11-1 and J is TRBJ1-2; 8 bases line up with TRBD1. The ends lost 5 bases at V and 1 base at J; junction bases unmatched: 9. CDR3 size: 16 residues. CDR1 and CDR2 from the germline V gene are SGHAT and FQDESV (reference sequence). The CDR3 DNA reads TGTGCCAGCAGCATAACCGGGACAGGCCATAACTATGGCTACACCTTC. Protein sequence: CASSITGTGHNYGYTF.

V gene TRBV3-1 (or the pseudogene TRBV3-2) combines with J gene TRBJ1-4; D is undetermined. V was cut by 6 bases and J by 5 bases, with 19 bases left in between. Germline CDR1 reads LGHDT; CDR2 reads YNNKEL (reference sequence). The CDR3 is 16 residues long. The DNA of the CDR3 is TGTGCCAGCAGGGACCGACGGGGTCTAGGGAATGAAAAACTGTTTTTT. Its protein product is CASRDRRGLGNEKLFF.

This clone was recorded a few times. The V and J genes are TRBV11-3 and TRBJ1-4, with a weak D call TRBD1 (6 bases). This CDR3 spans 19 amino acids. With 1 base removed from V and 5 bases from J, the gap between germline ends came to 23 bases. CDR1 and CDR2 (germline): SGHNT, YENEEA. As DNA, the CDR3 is TGTGCCAGCAGCTTAGGCGCGGACAGCAAACCCTACTCGAATGAAAAACTGTTTTTT. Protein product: CASSLGADSKPYSNEKLFF.

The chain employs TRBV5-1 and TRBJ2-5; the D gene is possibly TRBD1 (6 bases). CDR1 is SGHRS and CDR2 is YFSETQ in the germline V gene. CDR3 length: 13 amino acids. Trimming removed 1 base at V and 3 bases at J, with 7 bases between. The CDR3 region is CASSLWTEETQYF. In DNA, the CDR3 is TGCGCCAGCAGCTTGTGGACAGAAGAGACCCAGTACTTC.

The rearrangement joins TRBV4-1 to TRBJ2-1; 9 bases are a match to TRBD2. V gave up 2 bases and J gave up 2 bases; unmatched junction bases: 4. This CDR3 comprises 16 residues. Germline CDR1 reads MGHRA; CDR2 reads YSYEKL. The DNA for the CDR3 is TGCGCCAGCAGCCAAATGAAGCGGGAGGCCTACAATGAGCAGTTCTTC. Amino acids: CASSQMKREAYNEQFF.

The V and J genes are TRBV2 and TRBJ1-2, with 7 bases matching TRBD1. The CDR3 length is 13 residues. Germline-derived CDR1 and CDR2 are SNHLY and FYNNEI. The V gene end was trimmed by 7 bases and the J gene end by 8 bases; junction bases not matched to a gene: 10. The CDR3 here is CASTQQGNEGYTF. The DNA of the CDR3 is TGTGCCAGCACTCAACAGGGGAATGAGGGCTACACCTTC.

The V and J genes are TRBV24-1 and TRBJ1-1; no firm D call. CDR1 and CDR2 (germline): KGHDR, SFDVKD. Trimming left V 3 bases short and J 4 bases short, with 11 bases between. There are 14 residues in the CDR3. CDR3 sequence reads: CATSDGRGITEAFF. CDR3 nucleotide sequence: TGTGCCACCAGTGATGGTCGGGGTATCACTGAAGCTTTCTTT.

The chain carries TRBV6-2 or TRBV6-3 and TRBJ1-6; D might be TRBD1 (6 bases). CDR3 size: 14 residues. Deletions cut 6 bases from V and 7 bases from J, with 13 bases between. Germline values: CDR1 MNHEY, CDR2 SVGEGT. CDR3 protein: CASSQGMLNSPLHF. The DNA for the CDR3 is TGTGCCAGCAGCCAGGGGATGTTAAATTCACCCCTCCACTTT.

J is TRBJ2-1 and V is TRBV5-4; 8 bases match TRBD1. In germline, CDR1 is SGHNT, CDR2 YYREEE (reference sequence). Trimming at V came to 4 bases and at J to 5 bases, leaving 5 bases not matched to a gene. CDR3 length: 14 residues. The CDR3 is CASSMDRVNNEQFF. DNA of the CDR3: TGTGCCAGCAGCATGGACAGGGTCAACAATGAGCAGTTCTTC. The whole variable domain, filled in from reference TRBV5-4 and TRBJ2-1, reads ETGVTQSPTHLIKTRGQQVTLRCSSQSGHNTVSWYQQALGQGPQFIFQYYREEENGRGNFPPRFSGLQFPNYSSELNVNALELDDSALYLCASSMDRVNNEQFFGPGTRLTVL.

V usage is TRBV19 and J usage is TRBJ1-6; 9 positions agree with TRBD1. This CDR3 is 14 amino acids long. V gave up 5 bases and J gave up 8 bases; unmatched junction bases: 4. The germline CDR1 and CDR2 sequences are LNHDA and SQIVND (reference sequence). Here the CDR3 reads CASSEWTGDSPLHF. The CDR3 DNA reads TGTGCCAGTAGTGAGTGGACAGGGGATTCACCCCTCCACTTT.

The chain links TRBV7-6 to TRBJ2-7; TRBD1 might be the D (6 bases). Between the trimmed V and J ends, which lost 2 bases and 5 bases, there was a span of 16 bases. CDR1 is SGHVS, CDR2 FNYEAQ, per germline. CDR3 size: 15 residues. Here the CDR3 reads CASSLLAGDQNEQYF. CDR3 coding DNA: TGTGCCAGCAGCTTATTGGCAGGGGATCAAAACGAGCAGTACTTC.

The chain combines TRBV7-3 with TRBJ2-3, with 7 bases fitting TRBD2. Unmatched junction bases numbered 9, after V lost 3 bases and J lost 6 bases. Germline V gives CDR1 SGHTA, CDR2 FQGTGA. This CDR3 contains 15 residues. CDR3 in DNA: TGTGCCAGCAGCTTTACGGGGGGTCGGTCGGATACGCAGTATTTT. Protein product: CASSFTGGRSDTQYF.